This T cell receptor (beta chain) was profiled in a study of T cell clonality in common variable immunodeficiency. Libraries were prepared by immunoSEQ multiplex PCR; TCRdb keeps only in-frame clonotypes and omits some of them. The table lists around 40,000 clones, with no singletons. CDR3 length equals 17 residues. CDR1 MNHNS and CDR2 SASEGT come from the germline V gene. V lost 2 bases to trimming and J lost 4 bases, with 20 bases between them. Broader study findings: Reportedly, TCR beta sequences from common variable immunodeficiency showed fewer deletions and N-nucleotide insertions. Links between repertoire features and CVID complications were heterogeneity-limited.

This clone appeared many times. Its matching antigen is unknown. The read ends 3 residues early relative to the CDR3; the germline J gene fills the gap. This receptor was taken from a person between 18 and 69 years old in good health. Specimen: peripheral blood mononuclear cells. The chain has TRBV6-1 and TRBJ2-5; D may be TRBD1 or TRBD2 (5 bases each). CDR3 bases read: TGTGCCAGCAGTGAAATGGAGACGTTGAGGGGAGCAGAGACC. Protein sequence: CASSEMETLRGAET. The whole CDR3 sequence is CASSEMETLRGAETQYF.